This T cell receptor (beta chain) is from a study of spatial heterogeneity in lung cancer. Study as a whole: Alpha-chain sequences were consistently detected less often than beta-chain sequences. The average count in raw reads for each unique TCR and UMI combination exceeded nine appearances. Whole-study results and caveats: Resection blood, more than follow-up blood, showed ubiquitous expanded tumor TCRs.

Germline V gene data show CDR1 as SQVTM and CDR2 as ANQGSEA. Trimming took off 7 bases at V and 0 bases at J, with 22 bases between the two ends. The CDR3 is made up of 17 amino acids. Time point described: blood at routine non-recurrence follow-up after resection. Whole RNA, which was extracted from tumor, nontumor lung tissue or frozen PBMC, was sequenced without any cell sorting. Every TCR cDNA molecule carried a tag that served as a unique molecular identifier. MiXCR, run by TCRdb on the 5' RACE reads, gives a single entry per CDR3 protein. The sample consists of some 120,000 distinct CDR3 sequences, more than 10% of them appearing once. This clonotype was seen a few times. Its specificity is not known.

V gene TRBV29-1 combines with J gene TRBJ2-1; the D gene is possibly TRBD2 (6 bases). Sequenced material: PBMCs, taken at follow-up. The receptor comes from a male donor with early-stage non-small cell lung cancer. The CDR3 DNA sequence: TGCAGCGCGGCGGGCGGGGAGGCCTGGAGCTCCTACAATGAGCAGTTCTTC. It translates to CSAAGGEAWSSYNEQFF.